Below, 30 T cell receptor beta chains from the same sample are listed, as sequenced in a study of OX40 agonist ivuxolimab in advanced cancers. The method was immunoSEQ multiplex PCR; TCRdb's version includes in-frame clones alone and lacks a portion of them. Here the sample spans 87,000 or so clones, roughly 88% being singletons. The sequenced sample was CD4+ or CD8+ T cells sorted from blood, obtained in a trial of the OX40 agonist ivuxolimab. These receptors all stem from an adult with an advanced solid tumor such as melanoma, head and neck, liver or kidney cancer.

This clone came up a few times. The V call is TRBV7-9, the J call TRBJ2-2; D is unresolved. V lost 3 bases and J lost 0, with 8 bases in between. The CDR3 runs 15 residues. Per germline, CDR1 SEHNR and CDR2 FQNEAQ (reference sequence). CDR3 sequence reads: CASSFRGTNTGELFF. The CDR3 nucleotides are TGTGCCAGCAGCTTTCGCGGAACGAACACCGGGGAGCTGTTTTTT.

CDR3 nucleotide sequence: TGTGCCAGCAGTCAACCGGGACTAGCGCGGGAGCAGTACTTC. Its translation: CASSQPGLAREQYF. The chain has TRBV28 and TRBJ2-7, with TRBD2 matching 10 bases. With 5 bases clipped from V and 7 bases from J, the junction kept 8 bases outside the gene matches. The V gene's germline CDR1 is MDHEN and CDR2 SYDVKM. This CDR3 comprises 14 residues. Based on the CDR3 plus reference TRBV28 and TRBJ2-7, the full variable domain is DVKVTQSSRYLVKRTGEKVFLECVQDMDHENMFWYRQDPGLGLRLIYFSYDVKMKEKGDIPEGYSVSREKKERFSLILESASTNQTSMYLCASSQPGLAREQYFGPGTRLTVT.

CDR3 protein: CASSPSWDRTTDTQYF. The CDR3 coding sequence is TGTGCCAGCTCACCATCCTGGGACAGAACCACAGATACGCAGTATTTT. This chain joins TRBV18 and TRBJ2-3; 7 bases align to TRBD1. After removal of 2 bases from V and 2 bases from J, the junction contained 7 bases not matched to a gene. Germline V gives CDR1 KGHSH, CDR2 LQKENI. CDR3 size: 16 residues.

This clone was observed a single time. The chain carries TRBV5-1 and TRBJ2-7, with a possible D match to TRBD2 (5 bases). The CDR3 runs to 15 residues. From germline, CDR1 is SGHRS and CDR2 YFSETQ. Deletions cut 5 bases from V and 0 bases from J, with 15 bases between. The CDR3 protein is CASSSPSGSSYEQYF. For the CDR3, the DNA is TGCGCCAGCAGTTCCCCGAGTGGGAGCTCCTACGAGCAGTACTTC. The complete variable domain, with remaining parts taken from reference TRBV5-1 and TRBJ2-7, reads KAGVTQTPRYLIKTRGQQVTLSCSPISGHRSVSWYQQTPGQGLQFLFEYFSETQRNKGNFPGRFSGRQFSNSRSEMNVSTLELGDSALYLCASSSPSGSSYEQYFGPGTRLTVT.

This chain joins TRBV19 and TRBJ2-1; D perhaps matches TRBD2 (6 bases). From germline, CDR1 is LNHDA and CDR2 SQIVND (reference sequence). The CDR3 is made up of 17 amino acids. The V end lost 0 bases, the J end lost 1 base, and 13 bases lay between the germline ends. The CDR3 loop reads CASSIDPPGGSYNEQFF. As DNA, the CDR3 is TGTGCCAGTAGTATAGATCCCCCCGGAGGGTCCTACAATGAGCAGTTCTTC.

The chain links TRBV6-1 to TRBJ2-1; 11 nucleotides match TRBD2. Germline CDR1 is MNHNS and CDR2 is SASEGT. After removal of 6 bases from V and 6 bases from J, the junction contained 7 bases not matched to a gene. The CDR3 runs 15 residues. CDR3 sequence: CASSKTSGIVNEQFF. The CDR3 DNA reads TGTGCCAGCAGCAAGACTAGCGGGATCGTCAATGAGCAGTTCTTC.

The V and J genes are TRBV28 and TRBJ2-7, with 8 nucleotides matching TRBD1. CDR1 and CDR2 from the germline V gene are MDHEN and SYDVKM. J lost 10 bases, V lost 3 bases, and 2 bases had no gene match. The CDR3 loop spans 11 amino acids. For the CDR3, the DNA is TGTGCCAGCAGTTTTCAGGGGGCCCAGTACTTC. It encodes CASSFQGAQYF.

This clone has more than one count but fewer than ten. The gene calls are TRBV28 and TRBJ1-5; tentatively, D is TRBD1 (6 bases). CDR1 is MDHEN, CDR2 SYDVKM, per germline. This CDR3 has 15 amino acids. The V end lost 1 base, the J end lost 7 bases, and 14 bases lay between the germline ends. This chain's CDR3 is CASSLSVAGVQPQHF. The CDR3, as DNA: TGTGCCAGCAGTTTATCTGTAGCAGGGGTACAGCCCCAGCATTTT.

This chain joins TRBV7-8 and TRBJ2-3; TRBD1 might be the D (6 bases). The germline gives CDR1 SGHVS, CDR2 FQNEAQ. The CDR3 length is 17 residues. Trimming shortened V by 5 bases and J by 0 bases, and 18 bases separated the two germline ends. In DNA, the CDR3 is TGTGCCAGCAGCCCCTCCCCACAGGGATTTAGCACAGATACGCAGTATTTT. Translated, it gives CASSPSPQGFSTDTQYF.

The J gene is TRBJ2-1, the V gene TRBV7-2; D is tentatively TRBD1 or TRBD2 (5 bases each). V was pared by 5 bases and J by 6 bases, with 14 bases between. Germline lookup yields CDR1 SGHTA and CDR2 FQGNSA. The CDR3 spans 14 residues. The CDR3 sequence is CASSPTRDGNEQFF. The CDR3 DNA reads as TGTGCCAGCAGCCCGACCCGGGACGGCAATGAGCAGTTCTTC.

The chain carries TRBV11-2 and TRBJ2-7; D tentatively fits TRBD1 or TRBD2 (8 bases each). Germline CDR1 is SGHAT and CDR2 is FQNNGV. Between the trimmed V and J ends, which lost 6 bases and 4 bases, there was a span of 19 bases. This CDR3 has 15 amino acids. This CDR3 reads CASSQLSGTGYEQYF. The CDR3 region has the DNA TGTGCCAGCAGTCAGCTTAGCGGGACAGGATACGAGCAGTACTTC. The entire variable domain, with the rest obtained from reference TRBV11-2 and TRBJ2-7, is as follows: EAGVAQSPRYKIIEKRQSVAFWCNPISGHATLYWYQQILGQGPKLLIQFQNNGVVDDSQLPKDRFSAERLKGVDSTLKIQPAKLEDSAVYLCASSQLSGTGYEQYFGPGTRLTVT.

The chain carries TRBV4-3 and TRBJ2-2; D perhaps matches TRBD2 (5 bases). Germline V lookup: CDR1 LGHNA, CDR2 YSLEER. The CDR3 sequence is 13 residues long. Between the trimmed V and J ends, which lost 3 bases and 8 bases, there was a span of 10 bases. The CDR3 is CASSQRGQGELFF. CDR3 DNA sequence: TGCGCCAGCAGCCAGAGAGGGCAGGGGGAGCTGTTTTTT.

The chain uses TRBV5-1 and TRBJ2-5, with 10 bases identical to TRBD1. The J call may not be correct, given that the DNA end is closer to TRBJ2-7. CDR1 and CDR2 (germline): SGHRS, YFSETQ. This CDR3 region has 14 residues. CDR3 DNA sequence: TGCGCCAGCAGTTACGGACAGGGGGGAGGCGAGCAGTACTTC. This encodes CASSYGQGGGEQYF.

The chain links TRBV6-6 to TRBJ2-5; D gene uncertain. Trimming removed 5 bases at V and 4 bases at J, with 14 bases between. CDR3 length equals 14 residues. Germline loops: CDR1 MNHNY, CDR2 SVGAGI (reference sequence). CDR3 protein: CASSRRSRGETQYF. CDR3 DNA sequence: TGTGCCAGCAGTCGGAGATCCCGCGGAGAGACCCAGTACTTC.

The chain recombines TRBV6-6 with TRBJ2-1; D gene ambiguous. The length of the CDR3 is 14 residues. V lost 2 bases and J 0 bases, leaving 5 bases between the germline ends. Germline assignment: CDR1 MNHNY and CDR2 SVGAGI (reference sequence). The chain's CDR3 is CASSYGSSYNEQFF. CDR3 coding DNA: TGTGCCAGCAGTTACGGTAGCTCCTACAATGAGCAGTTCTTC.

This clone appeared a single time. The chain is built from TRBV6-6 and TRBJ2-7; TRBD2 matches 8 bases. Germline V gene sequence: CDR1 MNHNY, CDR2 SVGAGI (reference sequence). V dropped 8 bases and J dropped 4; count of bases not matched to a gene: 7. The CDR3 length is 13 residues. The CDR3 loop is CASYAGGSYEQYF. DNA for the CDR3: TGTGCCAGCTATGCGGGGGGCTCGTACGAGCAGTACTTC.

The chain joins TRBV11-2 to TRBJ2-5; D may be TRBD1 or TRBD2 (5 bases each). The CDR3 sequence is 16 residues long. Looked up from germline, CDR1 is SGHAT and CDR2 is FQNNGV. Trimming took off 1 base at V and 2 bases at J, with 14 bases between the two ends. This CDR3 reads CASSLGHRDAQETQYF. The CDR3 DNA reads as TGTGCCAGCAGCTTAGGCCACCGGGACGCGCAAGAGACCCAGTACTTC.

In its sample, this clone was seen once. The chain has TRBV6-7 and TRBJ2-3; D gene uncertain. TRBV6-7 is identified as an open reading frame with a role that is uncertain. The CDR3 is 18 residues long. Between the trimmed V and J ends, which lost 0 bases and 2 bases, there was a span of 18 bases. The CDR3 region has the DNA TGTGCCAGCAGTTACTCGAGGCGCCAGCGCTCATACACAGATACGCAGTATTTT. It translates to CASSYSRRQRSYTDTQYF.

The chain has TRBV21-1 and TRBJ1-1. TRBV21-1 is listed as a pseudogene. The CDR3 loop spans 13 amino acids. As DNA, the CDR3 is TGTGCCAGCACCGGCGGGGAGAACACTGAAGCTTTCTTT. Protein sequence: CASTGGENTEAFF.

The chain combines TRBV10-3 with TRBJ1-2; 9 nucleotides line up with TRBD1. The trim removed 9 bases at V and 7 bases at J, leaving 3 bases unmatched. The CDR3 runs 11 residues. The germline V gene has CDR1 ENHRY and CDR2 SYGVKD. The CDR3 bases are TGTGCCATGAGGGGACAGGGTGGCTACACCTTC. Its protein product is CAMRGQGGYTF.

CDR3 region: CASSVDMGTDTQYF. The CDR3 DNA reads TGTGCCAGCAGCGTAGATATGGGCACAGATACGCAGTATTTT. The chain combines TRBV9 with TRBJ2-3, with D unclear. This CDR3 contains 14 residues. CDR1 and CDR2 (germline): SGDLS, YYNGEE. V lost 0 bases, J lost 1 base, and 6 bases lay in between. Based on the CDR3 plus reference TRBV9 and TRBJ2-3, the full variable domain is DSGVTQTPKHLITATGQRVTLRCSPRSGDLSVYWYQQSLDQGLQFLIQYYNGEERAKGNILERFSAQQFPDLHSELNLSSLELGDSALYFCASSVDMGTDTQYFGPGTRLTVL.

This chain joins TRBV29-1 and TRBJ2-7; 12 bases align to TRBD1. V shed 5 bases and J 4 bases; nucleotides not matched to a gene: 9. The CDR3 spans 15 residues. The V gene's germline CDR1 is SQVTM and CDR2 ANQGSEA. DNA for the CDR3: TGCAGCGTTACCAGAGGGGACAGGGGGCGTTACGAGCAGTACTTC. Its protein product is CSVTRGDRGRYEQYF.

This sequence joins TRBV27 and TRBJ2-7; 8 bases align to TRBD2. V dropped 3 bases and J dropped 3; count of bases not matched to a gene: 4. CDR1 MNHEY and CDR2 SMNVEV come from the germline V gene (reference sequence). The CDR3 is made up of 14 amino acids. CDR3 coding DNA: TGTGCCAGCAGTTTGCAAACTAGCGGCTACGAGCAGTACTTC. Translated: CASSLQTSGYEQYF.

The chain links TRBV6-1 to TRBJ1-1; no firm D call. The CDR3 extends over 15 amino acids. Looked up from germline, CDR1 is MNHNS and CDR2 is SASEGT. V lost 2 bases and J lost 8, with 18 bases in between. Written as DNA, the CDR3 is TGTGCCAGCAGTGAATCCCTCGCCGATACAGACGAAGCTTTCTTT. Translating gives CASSESLADTDEAFF.

V is TRBV4-2 and J is TRBJ2-3; D gene ambiguous. Trimming shortened V by 0 bases and J by 6 bases, and 10 bases separated the two germline ends. Looked up from germline, CDR1 is LGHNA and CDR2 is YNFKEQ. The length of the CDR3 is 14 residues. CDR3 in amino acids: CASSQDRRRDTQYF. CDR3 in DNA: TGTGCCAGCAGCCAAGATCGCAGGCGGGATACGCAGTATTTT.

V and J are TRBV29-1 and TRBJ2-2; TRBD2 is a possible D gene (5 bases). V lost 4 bases to trimming and J lost 9 bases, with 15 bases between them. This CDR3 is built from 13 residues. The germline V gene has CDR1 SQVTM and CDR2 ANQGSEA. The CDR3 DNA reads TGCAGCGTTGCGGGAAAGGGTCGCCGGGAGCTGTTTTTT. Residues: CSVAGKGRRELFF.

J is TRBJ1-4 and V is TRBV11-2; no definite D call. V was trimmed by 0 bases and J by 13 bases, leaving 12 bases between them. The CDR3 has 13 amino acids. Germline CDR1 reads SGHAT; CDR2 reads FQNNGV. CDR3 DNA: TGTGCCAGCAGCTTAGATCGGCGAGAGCGACTGTTTTTT. Its translation is CASSLDRRERLFF.

V and J are TRBV4-1 and TRBJ1-2; tentative D call: TRBD1 (6 bases). Looked up from germline, CDR1 is MGHRA and CDR2 is YSYEKL. V lost 1 base and J lost 4, with 13 bases in between. The CDR3 runs to 15 residues. CDR3 region: CASSQVGGDGYGYTF. The CDR3 DNA reads TGCGCCAGCAGCCAAGTGGGGGGCGATGGCTATGGCTACACCTTC.

The chain employs TRBV19 and TRBJ2-2, with TRBD1 as a possible D gene (6 bases). V lost 6 bases and J 3 bases, leaving 14 bases between the germline ends. The CDR3 is 15 amino acids. Germline values: CDR1 LNHDA, CDR2 SQIVND (reference sequence). CDR3 DNA sequence: TGTGCCAGTAGCCCAGGGGTAATATACACCGGGGAGCTGTTTTTT. It codes for CASSPGVIYTGELFF.

This chain uses TRBV2 with TRBJ2-3; D perhaps matches TRBD2 (5 bases). Germline V CDR1 and CDR2: SNHLY, FYNNEI. CDR3 length equals 13 residues. V lost 7 bases and J 1 base, leaving 9 bases between the germline ends. The CDR3 sequence: CASIHSGTDTQYF. In DNA, the CDR3 is TGTGCCAGCATCCATAGCGGCACAGATACGCAGTATTTT.